The present entry profiles one T cell receptor (beta chain) with its context. The record originates from a study of T cells in Graves' hyperthyroidism and ophthalmopathy. As for the study in general: Before any treatment, at initial diagnosis, peripheral blood was collected.

The CDR3 consists of 13 residues. Germline CDR1 and CDR2: LNHNV and YYDKDF (reference sequence). Trimming stripped 3 bases from V and 4 bases from J, with 9 bases between. Authors of the study amplified TCR beta CDR3 regions from RNA transcripts. RT-PCR in the first round (using the HTBI primer set) targeted the TCR CDR3. TCRdb independently ran MiXCR on the multiplex PCR reads; one entry per CDR3 protein. The sample includes around 600,000 distinct CDR3 sequences, 14% of them seen just once. The cohort's ophthalmopathy patients, a group with duration under 3 months, had a Clinical Activity Score of at least 3 and a NOSPECS grade of at least 4. Not enrolled were patients with uncontrolled infection, other autoimmune disease, pregnancy or lactation. Source material for PBMCs was 10 ml fresh peripheral blood.

This chain uses TRBV15 with TRBJ1-1; D gene ambiguous. This TCR derives from a woman aged 45 to 65 with Graves' ophthalmopathy. Sequencing was performed on blood. This CDR3 is CATSRRDGTEAFF. DNA of the CDR3: TGTGCCACCAGCAGGAGGGATGGCACTGAAGCTTTCTTT.